This TCR beta chain came from a study of blood T cell repertoires in COVID-19. Study-level information: Whether acute or convalescent, the COVID-19 samples came from the United States, Italy and Spain. T cells, B-cell-depleted T cells, or PBMCs provided the cDNA or gDNA that served as material.

Original methodology: Using reference gene primer amplification, nucleated cell counts were estimated. TCRdb's copy holds only in-frame clones and misses some; the assay was immunoSEQ multiplex PCR. The D gene and trimming were derived from the DNA, and the V and J assignments and clone size from that table. This sample has some 330,000 clones, with about 89% found just once. Clinical history reported by participants formed the basis on which cohorts were assigned. Trimming removed 7 bases at V and 8 bases at J, with 23 bases between. This CDR3 region has 15 residues. In germline, CDR1 is MNHNY, CDR2 SVGAGI (reference sequence).

The chain joins TRBV6-6 to TRBJ1-2; D ambiguous. The source material was PBMCs or T cells enriched from blood (not recorded which). This TCR was recovered from a man aged 35 to 55 in a cohort exposed to, infected with or recovered from COVID-19 (not recorded which). CDR3: CASTKRELGSRGYTF. The CDR3 nucleotides read TGTGCCAGCACCAAACGGGAGCTGGGTTCCAGAGGCTACACCTTC.